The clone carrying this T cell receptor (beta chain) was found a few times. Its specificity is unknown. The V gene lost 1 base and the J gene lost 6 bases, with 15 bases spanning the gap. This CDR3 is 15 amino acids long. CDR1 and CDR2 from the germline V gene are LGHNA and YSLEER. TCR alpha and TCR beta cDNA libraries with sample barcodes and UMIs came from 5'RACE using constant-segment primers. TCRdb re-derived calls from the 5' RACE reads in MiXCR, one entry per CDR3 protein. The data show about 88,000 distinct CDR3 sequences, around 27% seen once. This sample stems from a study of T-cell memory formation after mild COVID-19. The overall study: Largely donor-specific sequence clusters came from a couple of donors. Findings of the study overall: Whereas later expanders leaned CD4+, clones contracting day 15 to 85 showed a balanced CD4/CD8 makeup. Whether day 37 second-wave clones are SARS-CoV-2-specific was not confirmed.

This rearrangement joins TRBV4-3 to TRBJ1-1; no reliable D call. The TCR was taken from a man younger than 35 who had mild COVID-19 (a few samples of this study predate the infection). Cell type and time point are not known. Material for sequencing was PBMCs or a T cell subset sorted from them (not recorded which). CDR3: CASSQGSQDYAEAFF. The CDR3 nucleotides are TGCGCCAGCAGCCAAGGATCTCAGGATTACGCTGAAGCTTTCTTT.